This T cell receptor (beta chain) was observed in a study of identical twins. Study-level results: Those out-of-frame alpha sequences shared by twins showed an excess of low generation probability.

Each donor was a healthy Caucasian. Via MiXCR, TCRdb re-called the 5' RACE reads, giving one row per CDR3 protein. In the table there are hundreds of thousands of distinct CDR3 sequences, more than 20% of which are singletons. In the case of this clonotype: The target antigen is unknown.

This CDR3 has 13 residues. Germline V gene data show CDR1 as DFQATT and CDR2 as SNEGSKA (reference sequence). V shed 5 bases and J shed 4 bases, with 14 bases lying between them. The same sample was also studied in work on T cells expressing NK-cell markers. As that report states: According to the study, TCR beta repertoires originated from sorted CD3+CD56+NKG2C+, CD3+CD56+NKG2C- and CD3+CD56-NKG2C+ T cells. In several experiments, sorting was restricted to alpha-beta TCR T cells by an anti-gamma-delta TCR antibody.

Specimen: CD4+ T cells sorted from blood. The chain employs TRBV20-1 and TRBJ1-1, with a possible D match to TRBD1 (5 bases). This clonotype was obtained from a woman aged 18 to 35 in good health. The CDR3 here is CSAFGALGTEAFF. DNA for the CDR3: TGCAGTGCTTTCGGGGCCTTGGGCACTGAAGCTTTCTTT.